The sequence of this T cell receptor beta chain was determined in a study of blood T cell repertoires in COVID-19. Study information: The analysed material was cDNA or gDNA that came from T cells, B-cell-depleted T cells, or PBMCs.

TCRdb's copy holds only in-frame clones and misses some; the assay was immunoSEQ multiplex PCR. The sample records over 55,000 clones, 65% to 90% being singletons. Trimming took 7 bases from V and 3 from J; bases not matched to a gene: 5. The CDR3 is 13 amino acids. CDR1 MNHEY and CDR2 SMNVEV come from the germline V gene (reference sequence). This TCR derives from a man over 45 with COVID-19, enrolled during active disease. The specimen was peripheral blood. This chain links TRBV27 with TRBJ1-2; 7 bases line up with TRBD1. In DNA form, the CDR3 reads TGTGCCAGCACCAGACAGGGTGACTATGGCTACACCTTC. As protein: CASTRQGDYGYTF.